These 16 T cell receptor beta chains came from one sample sequenced in a study of blood T cell repertoires in COVID-19 (dated by TCRdb to 2020 to 2022). The library was prepared using the immunoSEQ multiplex PCR assay. This is the immuneACCESS table as TCRdb keeps it, with only in-frame sequences that have V and J called. A part of the clones is gone; compared with another copy, unresolved V genes explain less than half, and the rest is unexplained. The sample has about 34,000 clones on record, roughly 80% of them singletons. The top ten hold approximately 7% of the sample. Sequenced sample: peripheral blood. These receptors were taken from a woman between 55 and 75 years old with acute or convalescent COVID-19.

The chain joins TRBV19 to TRBJ1-1; the D is unclear. The CDR3 is 13 residues long. The V and J ends lost 10 bases and 5 bases respectively, with 17 bases between them. CDR1 is LNHDA and CDR2 is SQIVND in the germline V gene (reference sequence). The CDR3 loop reads CATNDRGGTEAFF. The CDR3 nucleotides read TGTGCCACTAACGACCGAGGTGGTACTGAAGCTTTCTTT.

The chain is built from TRBV10-3 and TRBJ1-5; 7 nucleotides align to TRBD1. Looked up from germline, CDR1 is ENHRY and CDR2 is SYGVKD. CDR3 length: 15 residues. V dropped 4 bases and J dropped 0; count of bases not matched to a gene: 3. The CDR3 sequence is CAISARQGSNQPQHF. The CDR3 DNA reads as TGTGCCATCAGTGCCCGACAGGGTAGCAATCAGCCCCAGCATTTT.

The count of this clone is one. The chain combines TRBV18 with TRBJ2-1; D ambiguous. V gave up 0 bases and J gave up 4 bases, with 13 bases separating them. Germline lookup yields CDR1 KGHSH and CDR2 LQKENI. CDR3 size: 16 residues. As DNA, the CDR3 is TGTGCCAGCTCACCACCGCAGGTATTAGTGTACAATGAGCAGTTCTTC. Protein: CASSPPQVLVYNEQFF. The variable domain in full, completed from reference TRBV18 and TRBJ2-1, reads NAGVMQNPRHLVRRRGQEARLRCSPMKGHSHVYWYRQLPEEGLKFMVYLQKENIIDESGMPKERFSAEFPKEGPSILRIQQVVRGDSAAYFCASSPPQVLVYNEQFFGPGTRLTVL.

The genes are TRBV3-1 (or the pseudogene TRBV3-2) and TRBJ1-6, with TRBD1 matching over 7 bases. J was trimmed by 6 bases and V by 3 bases; bases with no gene match: 11. The V gene's germline CDR1 is LGHDT and CDR2 YNNKEL (reference sequence). There are 17 residues in the CDR3. This chain's CDR3 is CASSHQDRKGLNSPLHF. CDR3 nucleotides: TGTGCCAGCAGCCACCAGGACAGGAAAGGTCTTAATTCACCCCTCCACTTT.

The J gene is TRBJ2-7, the V gene TRBV27; TRBD1 aligns across 9 bases. Germline CDR1 MNHEY, CDR2 SMNVEV (reference sequence). The ends lost 6 bases at V and 6 bases at J; junction bases unmatched: 12. The CDR3 totals 15 residues. The CDR3 here is CASRIGTGNSAEQYF. The CDR3 DNA reads as TGTGCCAGCAGAATCGGGACAGGGAATTCAGCCGAGCAGTACTTC.

This chain connects TRBV5-5 to TRBJ1-6; 7 nucleotides match TRBD1. Germline CDR1 reads SGHKS; CDR2 reads YYEKEE (reference sequence). The V gene end was trimmed by 4 bases and the J gene end by 7 bases; junction bases not matched to a gene: 8. There are 15 residues in the CDR3. The CDR3 nucleotides are TGTGCCAGCAGCACGGCCGGGACAGAGAATTCACCCCTCCACTTT. Encoded protein: CASSTAGTENSPLHF. Drawing the rest from reference TRBV5-5 and TRBJ1-6, the complete variable domain is DAGVTQSPTHLIKTRGQQVTLRCSPISGHKSVSWYQQVLGQGPQFIFQYYEKEERGRGNFPDRFSARQFPNYSSELNVNALLLGDSALYLCASSTAGTENSPLHFGNGTRLTVT.

The rearrangement joins TRBV4-1 to TRBJ1-2; no firm D call. V was cut by 5 bases and J by 0 bases, with 10 bases left in between. There are 14 residues in the CDR3. The germline CDR1 and CDR2 sequences are MGHRA and YSYEKL. The CDR3 protein is CASSSPRANYGYTF. CDR3 in DNA: TGCGCCAGCAGCTCCCCCCGGGCTAACTATGGCTACACCTTC.

This clone was found once. V usage is TRBV5-5 and J usage is TRBJ1-4; the D is unclear. Deletions cut 1 base from V and 12 bases from J, with 13 bases between. CDR1 and CDR2 from the germline V gene are SGHKS and YYEKEE (reference sequence). The CDR3 is made up of 13 amino acids. The CDR3 spells CASSLWAGNELFF. CDR3 DNA sequence: TGTGCCAGCAGCTTGTGGGCAGGCAATGAACTGTTTTTT. Full variable domain (rest looked up from reference TRBV5-5 and TRBJ1-4): DAGVTQSPTHLIKTRGQQVTLRCSPISGHKSVSWYQQVLGQGPQFIFQYYEKEERGRGNFPDRFSARQFPNYSSELNVNALLLGDSALYLCASSLWAGNELFFGSGTQLSVL.

The rearrangement joins TRBV10-3 to TRBJ1-2; the D gene is possibly TRBD1 (5 bases). Trimming left V 0 bases short and J 8 bases short, with 13 bases between. Germline lookup yields CDR1 ENHRY and CDR2 SYGVKD. CDR3 size: 14 residues. The CDR3 nucleotides read TGTGCCATCAGTGAGTCACTCGAAGGGGTCGGCTACACCTTC. Amino acids: CAISESLEGVGYTF.

The J gene is TRBJ2-7, the V gene TRBV30, with 12 bases aligning to TRBD2. There are 16 residues in the CDR3. The junction had 10 bases not matched to a gene; V was cut back by 1 base and J by 6 bases. CDR1 and CDR2 from the germline V gene are GTSNPN and SVGIG (reference sequence). Here the CDR3 reads CAWSAPTRTSGAEQYF. CDR3 in DNA: TGTGCCTGGAGTGCTCCAACCCGGACTAGCGGGGCCGAGCAGTACTTC.

V usage is TRBV6-5 and J usage is TRBJ1-1, with TRBD1 identical over 7 bases. This CDR3 spans 14 amino acids. Germline CDR1 MNHEY, CDR2 SVGAGI. The V and J ends lost 2 bases and 4 bases, in that order; junction bases with no gene match: 4. CDR3 loop: CASSYGDRVTEAFF. CDR3 sequence (DNA): TGTGCCAGCAGTTACGGTGACAGGGTCACTGAAGCTTTCTTT.

The CDR3 DNA follows: TGTGCCAGCAGCGTAGGGGCTAGCGGGGGCCCACTGGGGGAGACCCAGTACTTC. This gives the protein CASSVGASGGPLGETQYF. This sequence joins TRBV9 and TRBJ2-5; 10 bases align to TRBD2. This CDR3 is 18 amino acids long. After removal of 0 bases from V and 5 bases from J, the junction contained 13 bases not matched to a gene. Germline lookup yields CDR1 SGDLS and CDR2 YYNGEE.

V usage is TRBV7-3 and J usage is TRBJ2-3; D may be TRBD2 (7 bases). Trimming removed 5 bases from V and 6 bases from J, with 15 bases in between. The CDR3 is made up of 14 amino acids. CDR1 is SGHTA and CDR2 is FQGTGA in the germline V gene. The CDR3 DNA reads TGTGCCAGCAGCCCGGGGGGCCAAGGGGATACGCAGTATTTT. Its protein product is CASSPGGQGDTQYF.

CDR3 sequence reads: CASKGMELAGSPLHF. CDR3 DNA: TGTGCCAGCAAAGGGATGGAATTAGCGGGTTCACCCCTCCACTTT. The V call is TRBV6-5, the J call TRBJ1-6; D is unclear. Germline loops: CDR1 MNHEY, CDR2 SVGAGI. CDR3 length: 15 residues. Between the trimmed V and J ends, which lost 7 bases and 9 bases, there was a span of 19 bases.

This chain connects TRBV9 to TRBJ1-1, with 8 nucleotides matching TRBD1. The CDR3 loop spans 15 amino acids. V lost 2 bases, J lost 5 bases, and 8 bases stayed unmatched. CDR1 is SGDLS and CDR2 is YYNGEE in the germline V gene. The CDR3, as DNA: TGTGCCAGCAGCGTCGGCAGGGGGCGAGATACTGAAGCTTTCTTT. As protein: CASSVGRGRDTEAFF.

CDR3 region: CAWSVRGFNQPQHF. For the CDR3, the DNA is TGTGCCTGGAGTGTACGGGGGTTCAATCAGCCCCAGCATTTT. The chain joins TRBV30 to TRBJ1-5, with D perhaps matching TRBD1 (5 bases). The CDR3 is 14 amino acids. CDR1 GTSNPN and CDR2 SVGIG come from the germline V gene (reference sequence). Trimming stripped 0 bases from V and 3 bases from J, with 9 bases between.